The 8 T cell receptor beta chains presented below share a single source sample, sequenced in a study of T cell clonality in common variable immunodeficiency. Sequenced by immunoSEQ multiplex PCR; TCRdb stores in-frame clones only, minus some. The sample includes some 40,000 clones, none of them occurring once. Sequenced input: peripheral blood mononuclear cells. The receptors shown here come from a person aged 18 to 75 in good health.

This clone was counted many times. CDR3 residues: CASHLQGYTEAFF. The covered CDR3 bases are TGTGCCAGCCACCTACAGGGATATACTGAA. The chain joins TRBV6-2 or TRBV6-3 to TRBJ1-1; D perhaps matches TRBD1 (6 bases). The read gets to within 3 residues of the CDR3 end, and the germline J gene fills in the rest. The germline V gene has CDR1 MNHEY and CDR2 SVGEGT. Trimming removed 8 bases at V and 5 bases at J, with 15 bases between. The CDR3 totals 13 residues.

This clone came up many times. The CDR3 is cut off 3 residues early in the read; its end comes from the germline J gene. The chain employs TRBV2 and TRBJ2-5; TRBD1 matches 11 bases. Per the germline V gene, CDR1 is SNHLY and CDR2 is FYNNEI. V lost 6 bases, J lost 0 bases, and 0 bases stayed unmatched. The CDR3 is 14 amino acids. The CDR3 bases that were read are TGTGCCAGCAGGGGACAGGGGGACCAAGAGACC. It encodes CASRGQGDQET. The entire CDR3 protein is CASRGQGDQETQYF.

In its sample, this clone was seen many times. The read stops 3 residues short of the end of the CDR3; the missing end is completed from the germline J gene. V and J are TRBV7-2 and TRBJ1-3; D remains unclear. Germline-derived CDR1 and CDR2 are SGHTA and FQGNSA. The CDR3 runs 14 residues. Trimming took 1 base from V and 7 from J, leaving 11 bases between them. CDR3 sequence reads: CASSLEFRPNTIYF. CDR3 DNA, as far as it was read: TGTGCCAGCAGCTTAGAATTCCGTCCGAACACC.

This clone was counted at least ten times. The read is 3 residues too short to cover the CDR3 end, so that end is filled in from the germline J gene. The chain is built from TRBV20-1 and TRBJ1-2, with no clear D. Germline loops: CDR1 DFQATT, CDR2 SNEGSKA (reference sequence). The CDR3 runs 14 residues. The V end was cut by 0 bases, the J end by 6 bases, with 14 bases between. The CDR3 reads CSAREGRFIDGYTF. The covered CDR3 bases are TGCAGTGCTAGAGAGGGCAGGTTTATTGATGGC.

This clone was observed many times. The CDR3 end falls 3 residues outside the read, so it is completed with the germline J gene. This chain connects TRBV7-9 to TRBJ1-1, with D perhaps TRBD1 (5 bases). Trimming took off 1 base at V and 3 bases at J, with 12 bases between the two ends. CDR1 is SEHNR and CDR2 is FQNEAQ in the germline V gene (reference sequence). The CDR3 loop spans 15 amino acids. The CDR3 reads CASSLGQGKYTEAFF. Partial CDR3 DNA: TGTGCCAGCAGCTTAGGGCAGGGAAAGTACACTGAA.

This clone was counted many times. The sequenced fragment ends 3 residues before the CDR3 boundary, so the rest is inferred from the germline J gene. This chain links TRBV4-1 with TRBJ1-5; D might be TRBD1 (5 bases). This CDR3 is 15 amino acids long. CDR1 MGHRA and CDR2 YSYEKL come from the germline V gene. V lost 1 base and J 5 bases, leaving 12 bases between the germline ends. Here the CDR3 reads CASSQVGGIDQPQHF. CDR3 DNA, as far as it was read: TGCGCCAGCAGCCAAGTGGGGGGGATAGATCAGCCC.

This clone came up many times. The read ends 3 residues shy of where the CDR3 ends; the end is completed using the germline J gene. V gene TRBV4-2 combines with J gene TRBJ2-3, with 13 bases lining up with TRBD2. In germline, CDR1 is LGHNA, CDR2 YNFKEQ. V shed 4 bases and J 4 bases; nucleotides not matched to a gene: 8. The CDR3 spans 17 residues. CDR3 sequence: CASSPRTSGSIADTQYF. Incomplete CDR3 DNA: TGTGCCAGCAGCCCCCGGACTAGCGGGAGTATAGCAGATACG.

This clone was counted many times. This CDR3 reads CASSSGQLTEAFF. The CDR3 bases that were read are TGTGCCAGCAGCTCCGGACAGTTGACTGAA. The chain uses TRBV11-3 and TRBJ1-1, with a possible D match to TRBD1 (6 bases). The read ends 3 residues shy of where the CDR3 ends; the end is completed using the germline J gene. Germline values: CDR1 SGHNT, CDR2 YENEEA. Trimming cost V 4 bases and J 5 bases, with 11 bases left between them. This CDR3 contains 13 residues. Using reference TRBV11-3 and TRBJ1-1 for the parts outside the CDR3, the full variable domain is EAGVVQSPRYKIIEKKQPVAFWCNPISGHNTLYWYLQNLGQGPELLIRYENEEAVDDSQLPKDRFSAERLKGVDSTLKIQPAELGDSAVYLCASSSGQLTEAFFGQGTRLTVV.